The sequence of this T cell receptor (beta chain) was determined in a study of naive and memory T cell subsets. Study conclusions and caveats: Possibly reflecting memory cells re-expressing CD45RA, a few larger clonotypes occurred in naive repertoires, especially CD8.

Germline V CDR1 and CDR2: LNHNV, YYDKDF (reference sequence). There are 18 residues in the CDR3. The ends lost 0 bases at V and 5 bases at J; junction bases unmatched: 12. Both TRBC1 and TRBC2 were covered by a beta constant-region primer of two equimolar oligonucleotides. Ligated cDNA was amplified by four rounds of PCR with nested alpha and beta constant-region primers and SP2. MiXCR, run by TCRdb on the UMI-ligation and nested PCR reads, gives a single entry per CDR3 protein. The sample consists of roughly 150,000 distinct CDR3 sequences, 20% to 25% of them appearing once. A few counts support this clonotype. Its antigen is not identified.

The clonotype was recovered from a human donor in good health. The chain recombines TRBV15 with TRBJ2-3, with 9 bases matching TRBD1. Material: naive CD4+ T cells from blood. The CDR3 loop is CATSRDRFRDRVGDTQYF. The CDR3 bases are TGTGCCACCAGCAGAGATAGGTTTCGGGACAGGGTAGGAGATACGCAGTATTTT. Complete variable domain (other parts from reference TRBV15 and TRBJ2-3): DAMVIQNPRYQVTQFGKPVTLSCSQTLNHNVMYWYQQKSSQAPKLLFHYYDKDFNNEADTPDNFQSRRPNTSFCFLDIRSPGLGDTAMYLCATSRDRFRDRVGDTQYFGPGTRLTVL.